A selection of T cell receptor beta chains follows, all from one sample in a study of human T cells and chemical hapten exposure. TCRdb redid the calling of the RACE reads with MiXCR, one entry per CDR3 protein. There are some 89,000 distinct CDR3 sequences in the sample; more than 8.5% occur only once, and 2.5% lies in the top ten. This specimen consisted of whole blood, obtained in connection with sensitization to the hapten diphenylcyclopropenone (DPC). These receptors were taken from a woman in her thirties with alopecia areata. Some clones in this sample may be carry-over from other donors' samples. CDR3s include the opening cysteine and the closing phenylalanine or tryptophan. The D gene is left open where the match is weak. Size values are once, few and many counts, or a class for expanded clones, and some rows have none.

v_call	d_call	j_call	clone_size	cdr3_aa	cdr3_nt
TRBV28	NA	TRBJ2-2	few	CASSFTGAENTGELFF	TGTGCCAGCAGTTTCACGGGGGCCGAAAACACCGGGGAGCTGTTTTTT
TRBV7-2	TRBD1	TRBJ2-7	many	CASSRGRQGSPDYEQYF	TGTGCCAGCAGCCGGGGTAGACAGGGGAGCCCCGACTACGAGCAGTACTTC
TRBV19	NA	TRBJ1-4	NA	CASSIDHTEKLFF	TGTGCCAGTAGTATAGATCATACCGAAAAACTGTTTTTT
TRBV19	NA	TRBJ1-4	many	CASSYVGEKLFF	TGTGCCAGTAGCTATGTAGGTGAAAAACTGTTTTTT
TRBV9	NA	TRBJ2-1	many	CASSVELTGTEQFF	TGTGCCAGCAGCGTAGAACTGACCGGGACAGAGCAGTTCTTC
TRBV6-2/TRBV6-3	NA	TRBJ2-2	many	CAATDPRGTGELFF	TGTGCCGCCACGGACCCCCGGGGCACCGGGGAGCTGTTTTTT
TRBV29-1	NA	TRBJ2-1	many	CSVARSSYNEQFF	TGCAGCGTTGCGAGGAGCTCCTACAATGAGCAGTTCTTC
TRBV28	NA	TRBJ1-2	NA	CASSFPGVRSYGYTF	TGTGCCAGCAGTTTTCCAGGGGTCAGAAGCTATGGCTACACCTTC
TRBV18	NA	TRBJ1-1	NA	CASSPGDRPTEAFF	TGTGCCAGCTCACCAGGAGACAGGCCCACTGAAGCTTTCTTT
TRBV6-5	TRBD1	TRBJ2-1	many	CASSRTGGSYNEQFF	TGTGCCAGCAGTCGTACAGGGGGCTCCTACAATGAGCAGTTCTTC
TRBV28	TRBD1	TRBJ1-1	few	CASRRTGGSNTEAFF	TGTGCCAGCAGGCGGACAGGGGGGAGCAACACTGAAGCTTTCTTT
TRBV7-9	TRBD1	TRBJ1-1	many	CASRGQGTMNTEAFF	TGTGCCAGCCGTGGACAGGGGACTATGAACACTGAAGCTTTCTTT
TRBV4-2	NA	TRBJ2-4	many	CASSQDHPSPQEQYF	TGTGCCAGCAGCCAAGATCACCCCTCCCCACAGGAGCAGTACTTC
TRBV6-2/TRBV6-3	TRBD1	TRBJ1-5	many	CASSYYRQGSDQPQHF	TGTGCCAGCAGTTACTACCGACAGGGGTCCGATCAGCCCCAGCATTTT